The subject of this entry is one T cell receptor (beta chain). This clone has a handful of counts. The target of this receptor is not known. The input lacks base qualities; no much larger clone sits a single base away. At the DNA level, this CDR3 is encoded by other sequences in the same sample as well. CDR1 SGHTA and CDR2 FQGNSA are derived from the germline V gene. V was cut back by 3 bases and J by 1 base, leaving a gap of 4 bases between them. The CDR3 numbers 13 residues from cysteine through phenylalanine. The entry retains the CDR3 DNA only, 39 bases that are in frame from base 1. The cohort was made up of roughly 670 healthy bone marrow donors. At the time of sampling, every cohort member was nominally healthy, though immune exposures that went unrecorded were likely present. Of the 650 to 700 cohort members, around 290 had positive CMV serostatus and around 350 had negative CMV serostatus, and CMV serostatus was not recorded for the donor. A peripheral blood sample was collected from each donor, and TCR beta sequencing was performed on peripheral blood mononuclear cells. Genomic DNA extraction from the blood cell samples was performed with the Qiagen DNeasy Blood Extraction Kit.

Library generation was performed with the immunoSEQ multiplex PCR assay. For the multiplex PCR, a mixture combining 60 forward primers for TCR Vbeta segments and 13 reverse primers for TCR Jbeta segments was used. The CDR3 region of rearranged TCR beta genes was amplified from genomic DNA with a multiplex PCR assay. The Illumina HiSeq System was used to sequence the amplified TCR beta libraries as 87-base-pair reads. Turning to the authors' computational methods: A later analysis tallied around 82 million unique TCR beta chains across the roughly 610 repertoires, and about 10 million of those chains were shared by two or more donors. Raw reads were error-corrected and collapsed into unique sequences with a nearest-neighbor algorithm that merged closely related sequences to remove PCR and sequencing errors. CDR3 sequences were aligned to IMGT reference sequences to assign V, D and J gene segments. Each retained sequence needed at least a six-nucleotide match to both a V gene segment and a J gene segment. Rearrangements were called productive when the CDR3 lacked stop codons and stayed in frame with V and J; all others were non-productive. Following IMGT convention, CDR3 was defined as the stretch from the second conserved V-encoded cysteine up to the conserved J-encoded phenylalanine. Sequences without an unambiguous match to a single V gene segment were excluded from the earlier analysis of about 600 of the donors. An earlier analysis of a few hundred of the donors called V segments functional above 56.7% productive rearrangements and segregating when the between-donor standard deviation exceeded 5%. To diagnose cytomegalovirus status from the catalog of TCR beta chain sequences, a statistical classification framework was built. In a later analysis, V and J genes were assigned by comparing TCR nucleotide sequences against IMGT/GENE-DB human TR gene sequences. A later analysis assigned CDR3 sequences and most-parsimonious VDJ recombination scenarios with the TCRdist pipeline. In a later analysis, each TCR beta chain was defined by its CDR3 amino acid sequence together with its V-gene family, and reads lacking a unique V-gene family were excluded. A later analysis removed several hundred highly shared, low-generation-probability nucleotide sequences to deal with suspected cross-contamination and a sequencing artifact. A later analysis calculated a clonal expansion index for each public chain from normalized within-repertoire ranks of inferred template counts. Generation probabilities in a later analysis came from a VDJ recombination model fitted to out-of-frame rearrangements, and those results were checked against IGoR. In a later analysis, TCR-TCR, TCR-HLA and TCR-CMV co-occurrence was scored with hypergeometric tests, and a repertoire-size bias correction was applied to TCR pairs. A later analysis estimated false discovery rates by permuting HLA or CMV assignments 20 times. In a later analysis, co-occurring TCRs were grouped using DBSCAN, and TCRdist sequence similarity was added for clustering within HLA-allele-positive subsets. Co-occurrence clustering excluded repertoires with fewer than 30,000 or more than 120,000 public chains, plus five with anomalous nucleotide sharing. TCRdb took this table from immuneACCESS and kept in-frame rearrangements with V and J called. Such tables lack part of the clones; where checked against another copy, unresolved V genes explain under half of the gap, and the rest is unexplained. The V and J calls and clone size come from that table; D and trimming were worked out from the DNA. A total of about 170,000 clones appear in this sample, more than 60% of them only once. The ten largest account for about 2.5% of the sample.

This record comes from a study of cytomegalovirus exposure and HLA in healthy donors (dated by TCRdb to the late 2010s). As for the study more broadly: An earlier analysis of approximately 640 of the donors reported more than 250 Gb of sequence data and roughly 110 million unique TCR beta sequences from some 180 million T cells. HLA typing covered class I and class II loci at four-digit resolution. Typing coverage varied by locus: roughly 629-630 donors for A, B, C, DRB1 and DQB1; approximately 520 for DQA1; over 600 for DPA1; approximately 490 for DPB1. Every discovery cohort repertoire had been produced on one sequencing platform. Roughly 320 gigabases of sequencing data and roughly 80 million unique TCR sequences made up an early release that covered over 550 HLA-typed donors. Among the roughly 400 genotyped donors, about 85% belonged to the genetic ancestry cluster associated with self-reported Caucasian donors. To study patterns of TCR occurrence, a later analysis re-analyzed previously published TCR beta repertoires from 650 to 750 donors and added high-resolution HLA genotyping. The aim of the study was to test whether cataloging public T cell receptors could identify signatures of past pathogen exposure. An earlier analysis of fewer than 700 of the donors applied high-throughput TCR beta sequencing to assess whether each TCR beta V gene segment acted as functional or pseudogenic. In a later genetic analysis, genome-wide SNP genotypes for about three fifths of the roughly 670 donors were used, and that subset was treated as a discovery cohort. To predict cytomegalovirus infection status, the study combined high-throughput TCR immunosequencing, statistical association of individual TCRs with disease status, and machine learning. Among 398 genotyped donors of the cohort, an average of around 240,000 unique TCR beta nucleotide sequences were sequenced per donor, roughly a sixth of them non-productive. Roughly 5 DR-DQ haplotypes were treated as single units for association and clustering because of strong linkage in the cohort. The study profiled the T cell repertoires of hundreds of subjects by immunosequencing and related them to cytomegalovirus serostatus. The later analysis used no new phenotypic data to find candidate immune exposures, relying instead on TCR beta sequences and their occurrence across donors. A separate validation cohort of roughly 130 different subjects was used in addition to the 666-subject first cohort. Donor age, sex, ethnicity and CMV serostatus were compiled together with the repertoire data. Study-level results and caveats: V-gene and J-gene trimming of TCR beta chains was associated with a missense DCLRE1C variant in a later genetic analysis, and the association was replicated in an independent cohort. Correlated functional status among segregating V segments might be attributable to linkage disequilibrium, but an unknown experimental factor could not be ruled out. Some IMGT-functional V segments, including TRBV6-2 and TRBV6-3, could not be distinguished by the 87-base-pair reads and were therefore excluded. A later analysis found that TCR association rates varied across HLA loci, with DRB1 alleles showing the most associated TCRs and HLA-C alleles the fewest. Immune exposure information for the cohort was limited to CMV serostatus. HLA typing was unavailable for some donors at each locus, so association tests used only the typed subset. The study gave a list of 150 to 200 TCR beta chains associated with cytomegalovirus. In an earlier analysis of around 500 of the donors, most TCR beta V segments appeared in productive rearrangements about 90% or about 30% of the time, broadly matching IMGT annotations. According to a later genetic analysis, donors in an Asian-associated ancestry cluster had fewer N-insertions in productive TCRs than the approximately 700-donor mean. Strong co-occurrence of HLA alleles, especially DR and DQ, made assigning TCR associations to individual alleles difficult. A few of the identified cytomegalovirus-associated TCR beta chains were confirmed in vitro to be specific for cytomegalovirus antigens. The presence/absence analyses assumed that sequencing depth was roughly uniform across donors, and that assumption may not be true. The authors suggested that the approach could potentially be generalized to other disease states and immunological phenotypes. Across donors, most TCR sequences were observed very rarely, whereas some public TCRs were present in many individuals. Cytomegalovirus status was reported to be diagnosed by the classifier with high specificity and sensitivity in both the original and validation cohorts. A further reported finding was that TCR beta sequences accurately predicted the HLA-A and HLA-B alleles for most subjects in the first cohort. Compared with equally common non-associated chains, HLA-associated TCR beta chains in a later analysis were more clonally expanded and had lower generation probabilities. The earlier analysis of almost 600 of the donors excluded about 16 rarely observed V segments, including chromosome 9 orphons, because counts were too low. At a false discovery rate of 0.05, a later analysis linked under 20,000 TCR beta sequences to specific HLA alleles. A cluster of highly shared sequence variants was judged likely to be a technical artifact of the sequencing pipeline. A later analysis found that most CMV-associated TCR beta chains appeared HLA-restricted, with HLA associations seemingly driven largely by CMV exposure. Only TCR beta chains were sequenced in this cohort, and the absence of alpha or paired-chain data limited detectable features. In a later analysis, several top co-occurrence clusters were reported to appear linked to parvovirus B19, influenza, CMV and Epstein-Barr virus.

The clonotype originates from a human donor in good health. Sequencing used PBMCs. The V and J genes are TRBV7-2 and TRBJ1-5; the D gene cannot be resolved reliably. The nucleotide sequence is given as TGTGCCAGCAGCTTTTCGAGCAATCAGCCCCAGCATTTT. Its protein is CASSFSSNQPQHF.